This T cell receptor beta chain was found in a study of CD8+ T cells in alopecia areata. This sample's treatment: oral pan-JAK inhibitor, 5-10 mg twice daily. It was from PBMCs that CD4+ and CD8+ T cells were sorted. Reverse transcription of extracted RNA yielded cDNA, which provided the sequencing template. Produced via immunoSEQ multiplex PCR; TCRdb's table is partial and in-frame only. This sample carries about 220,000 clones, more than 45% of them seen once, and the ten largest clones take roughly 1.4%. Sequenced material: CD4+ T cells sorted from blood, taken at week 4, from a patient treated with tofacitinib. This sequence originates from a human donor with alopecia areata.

CDR3 amino acids: CASAGRGGDEQFF. The CDR3 DNA reads TGTGCCAGCGCCGGACGTGGGGGGGATGAGCAGTTCTTC. This rearrangement joins TRBV7-9 to TRBJ2-1, with TRBD2 matching over 7 bases. The CDR3 covers 13 residues. Germline V lookup: CDR1 SEHNR, CDR2 FQNEAQ (reference sequence). With V trimmed by 8 bases and J by 8 bases, 9 bases remained unmatched.